The T cell receptor (beta chain) under discussion was sequenced for a study of blood T cell repertoires in COVID-19. Study as a whole: Spain, Italy and the United States supplied samples that represented acute and convalescent COVID-19.

The repertoire was sequenced with immunoSEQ multiplex PCR; TCRdb's copy has only in-frame clones and lacks some. The table lists approximately 65,000 clones, over 75% of them singletons. The germline CDR1 and CDR2 sequences are MNHEY and SVGEGT. V shed 6 bases and J shed 10 bases, with 10 bases lying between them. The CDR3 is 11 residues long. Sequenced: peripheral blood. The receptor comes from a man aged 60 to 75 with acute or convalescent COVID-19. J is TRBJ2-1 and V is TRBV6-2 or TRBV6-3, with D perhaps TRBD2 (5 bases). As DNA, the CDR3 is TGTGCCAGCAGCCCGCCGGGGGAGCAGTTCTTC. Protein sequence: CASSPPGEQFF.